This T cell receptor (beta chain) is from a study of human T cells and chemical hapten exposure. Study details: Upper back patch tests used 0.01% DPC, scored after 6 days. Small pooled library volume differences chiefly drove per-sample TCR yield variation.

The time point was: patch test 1, 2 weeks after DPC sensitization. As to treatment: therapeutic diphenylcyclopropenone sensitization with weekly scalp DPC. V lost 3 bases, J lost 3 bases, and 9 bases lay in between. The CDR3 sequence is 13 residues long. Germline assignment: CDR1 MDHEN and CDR2 SYDVKM. TCRdb reprocessed the RACE reads via MiXCR and lists one record per CDR3 protein. The table has tens of thousands of distinct CDR3 sequences, around 30% seen once. The rearrangement links TRBV28 to TRBJ2-7; no definite D call. Sequencing was performed on whole blood, taken in connection with sensitization to the hapten diphenylcyclopropenone (DPC). This clonotype originated in a middle-aged man with alopecia areata. Some clones in this sample may be carry-over from other donors' samples. This CDR3 reads CASSLEADYEQYF. In DNA, the CDR3 is TGTGCCAGCAGTTTGGAAGCAGACTACGAGCAGTACTTC. Full variable domain (outside the CDR3, taken from reference TRBV28 and TRBJ2-7): DVKVTQSSRYLVKRTGEKVFLECVQDMDHENMFWYRQDPGLGLRLIYFSYDVKMKEKGDIPEGYSVSREKKERFSLILESASTNQTSMYLCASSLEADYEQYFGPGTRLTVT.